The next 13 T cell receptor beta chains were all read from a single sample in a study of CD8 T cells in ankylosing spondylitis. Each CDR3 protein gets one entry after TCRdb re-called the 5' RACE reads with MiXCR. The sample includes nearly 350,000 distinct CDR3 sequences, about 15% of them seen just once. The specimen was blood, either unsorted or a sorted T cell fraction (not recorded which). The receptors derive from a male donor with ankylosing spondylitis or in good health (not recorded which).

This clonotype was seen only a few times. V is TRBV6-6 and J is TRBJ2-7; TRBD2 is a possible D gene (5 bases). The CDR3 consists of 13 residues. Germline V gene lookup returns CDR1 MNHNY and CDR2 SVGAGI (reference sequence). Trimming removed 6 bases at V and 6 bases at J, with 15 bases between. CDR3 sequence: CASRLPGESEQYF. The CDR3 coding sequence is TGTGCCAGCAGGTTGCCCGGGGAGTCCGAGCAGTACTTC.

This clonotype was observed a handful of times. The rearrangement links TRBV12-3 or TRBV12-4 to TRBJ2-2, with 8 bases identical to TRBD2. With V trimmed by 6 bases and J by 7 bases, 7 bases remained unmatched. This CDR3 has 14 residues. The CDR3 DNA follows: TGTGCCAGCAGGACGAGCGGGGGTGGCGGGGAGCTGTTTTTT. This translates into CASRTSGGGGELFF.

V and J are TRBV4-1 and TRBJ1-4; 9 positions agree with TRBD1. With V trimmed by 4 bases and J by 7 bases, 4 bases remained unmatched. The CDR3 is 14 residues long. Germline assignment: CDR1 MGHRA and CDR2 YSYEKL. For the CDR3, the DNA is TGCGCCAGCAGCCTAGGGACAGGGAGTGAAAAACTGTTTTTT. Translation gives CASSLGTGSEKLFF.

This clonotype came up many times. The chain has TRBV27 and TRBJ1-4; D is uncertain. The germline V and J ends were trimmed by 6 bases and 6 bases, with 14 bases remaining between them. This CDR3 has 14 amino acids. CDR1 and CDR2 (germline): MNHEY, SMNVEV (reference sequence). CDR3 DNA: TGTGCCAGCAGGGGATCGGGCTTCTATGAAAAACTGTTTTTT. Amino acid sequence: CASRGSGFYEKLFF.

This clonotype was seen repeatedly, ten times or more. V and J are TRBV4-1 and TRBJ2-2; 9 nucleotides match TRBD2. The germline V gene encodes CDR1 MGHRA and CDR2 YSYEKL. The ends lost 2 bases at V and 4 bases at J; junction bases unmatched: 8. The CDR3 runs to 17 residues. The CDR3 loop is CASSQSRGRGRTGELFF. CDR3 DNA: TGCGCCAGCAGCCAATCCCGCGGGAGGGGGCGCACCGGGGAGCTGTTTTTT.

With respect to this clonotype: This sequence may be a read error, since a much larger clone differs from it by one base. The chain has TRBV7-2 and TRBJ2-2; the D gene could be TRBD1 or TRBD2 (5 bases each). Germline-derived CDR1 and CDR2 are SGHTA and FQGNSA. This CDR3 region has 15 residues. Written as DNA, the CDR3 is TGTGCCAGCAGCCCGGGAAATGTGGACACCGGGGAGCTGCTTTTT. It encodes CASSPGNVDTGELLF.

This clonotype was picked up many times. This rearrangement joins TRBV6-2 or TRBV6-3 to TRBJ2-7; D is ambiguous. The length of the CDR3 is 15 residues. Germline V gives CDR1 MNHEY, CDR2 SVGEGT. V was cut by 0 bases and J by 2 bases, with 11 bases left in between. The CDR3 DNA reads TGTGCCAGCAGTTACTCAAGGACGGCTACCTACGAGCAGTACTTC. It specifies CASSYSRTATYEQYF.

This clonotype was observed a few times. The chain carries TRBV20-1 and TRBJ2-1; tentatively, D is TRBD2 (6 bases). The CDR3 length is 14 residues. In germline, CDR1 is DFQATT, CDR2 SNEGSKA (reference sequence). V lost 6 bases and J 8 bases, leaving 20 bases between the germline ends. CDR3 loop: CSAVAGFSGDEQFF. CDR3 nucleotide sequence: TGCAGTGCCGTCGCGGGATTTAGCGGCGATGAGCAGTTCTTC.

The rearrangement joins TRBV2 to TRBJ1-1, with 7 bases identical to TRBD1. This CDR3 has 15 amino acids. Germline V gives CDR1 SNHLY, CDR2 FYNNEI. V lost 6 bases, J lost 0 bases, and 7 bases stayed unmatched. The CDR3 here is CASRPPGQMNTEAFF. The DNA of the CDR3 is TGTGCCAGCAGACCTCCGGGACAGATGAACACTGAAGCTTTCTTT.

This clonotype was recorded once. The rearrangement joins TRBV5-1 to TRBJ2-3; a weak D match, TRBD2 (6 bases). Germline V gene data show CDR1 as SGHRS and CDR2 as YFSETQ. Trimming took 4 bases from V and 6 from J, leaving 27 bases between them. This CDR3 comprises 18 residues. The CDR3 region has the DNA TGCGCCAGCAGCCGCAAGGGCCTTTCTAGCGTGGGAGCTGATACGCAGTATTTT. Translating it yields CASSRKGLSSVGADTQYF.

This clonotype was observed a handful of times. This chain joins TRBV29-1 and TRBJ1-4; 11 bases are a match to TRBD1. Looked up from germline, CDR1 is SQVTM and CDR2 is ANQGSEA. J lost 7 bases, V lost 7 bases, and 8 bases had no gene match. This CDR3 is 14 amino acids long. CDR3 DNA sequence: TGCAGCGGCGGCCTGGGACAGGGGGTTGAAAAACTGTTTTTT. Its translation is CSGGLGQGVEKLFF.

The chain joins TRBV6-2 or TRBV6-3 to TRBJ1-5, with TRBD1 matching over 11 bases. Germline lookup yields CDR1 MNHEY and CDR2 SVGEGT. The CDR3 length is 17 residues. V shed 2 bases, J shed 7 bases, and the junction held 10 bases outside the gene matches. The CDR3 DNA follows: TGTGCCAGCAGTTACGGACAGGGGGCCCTTCTGGGGCAGCCCCAGCATTTT. It encodes CASSYGQGALLGQPQHF.

The chain uses TRBV11-3 and TRBJ2-7; D is ambiguous. The V end lost 10 bases, the J end lost 6 bases, and 13 bases lay between the germline ends. The germline V gene encodes CDR1 SGHNT and CDR2 YENEEA. CDR3 length: 11 amino acids. The CDR3 DNA is TGTGCCACCTCCACCTGGGGCGAGCAGTACTTC. Its protein is CATSTWGEQYF. Supplemented by reference TRBV11-3 and TRBJ2-7, the full variable domain reads EAGVVQSPRYKIIEKKQPVAFWCNPISGHNTLYWYLQNLGQGPELLIRYENEEAVDDSQLPKDRFSAERLKGVDSTLKIQPAELGDSAVYLCATSTWGEQYFGPGTRLTVT.